These T cell receptor beta chains were read from a single sample in a study of identical twins. Each CDR3 protein is one row after TCRdb ran MiXCR on the 5' RACE reads. The sample contains about 890,000 distinct CDR3 sequences, more than 9% of which appear only once. This same sample was also taken into another study, of yellow fever vaccine responses in identical twins.

Source material: PBMCs. The receptor source for this set is a woman between 18 and 30 years old in good health. CDR3s include the opening cysteine and the closing phenylalanine or tryptophan. Fields, in order: J gene, V gene, D gene, clone size, CDR3 DNA, CDR3 protein. D genes are given only for firm matches. Some rows have no size entry. The others give once, few or many, or a class for an expanded clone.

J: TRBJ1-6
V: TRBV5-1
D: NA
size: NA
DNA: TGCGCCAGCAGCTTGAGTAGGGCCAATAATTCACCCCTCCACTTT
CDR3: CASSLSRANNSPLHF

J: TRBJ2-3
V: TRBV6-1
D: TRBD2
size: NA
DNA: TGTGCCAGCCAGCCGGGAGGGCCCACAGATACGCAGTATTTT
CDR3: CASQPGGPTDTQYF

J: TRBJ2-7
V: TRBV12-3/TRBV12-4
D: NA
size: few
DNA: TGTGCCAGCAGTTTAGCCCCCCCCCAGCAAAGCTCCTACGAGCAGTACTTC
CDR3: CASSLAPPQQSSYEQYF

J: TRBJ2-5
V: TRBV29-1
D: NA
size: many
DNA: TGCAGCGTTGATGGGAAAGTATTGGAGACCCAGTACTTC
CDR3: CSVDGKVLETQYF

J: TRBJ2-1
V: TRBV7-2
D: NA
size: NA
DNA: TGTGCCAGCAGCTTAGTGGCACTAACCCCGTCCAATGAGCAGTTCTTC
CDR3: CASSLVALTPSNEQFF

J: TRBJ2-2
V: TRBV20-1
D: NA
size: few
DNA: TGCAGTGCCTCCGGGCGGGTCACCGGGGAGCTGTTTTTT
CDR3: CSASGRVTGELFF

J: TRBJ2-3
V: TRBV10-3
D: NA
size: once
DNA: TGTGCCATCTCAGCGGTTGCCGCAGATACGCAGTATTTT
CDR3: CAISAVAADTQYF

J: TRBJ1-2
V: TRBV2
D: NA
size: few
DNA: TGTGCCAGCAGTGGAGGCCTGGCCGGCTACACCTTC
CDR3: CASSGGLAGYTF

J: TRBJ1-6
V: TRBV20-1
D: NA
size: few
DNA: TGCAGTGCTAGAAAGGGGGGGGCCGGCAATTCACCCCTCCACTTT
CDR3: CSARKGGAGNSPLHF

J: TRBJ2-5
V: TRBV5-1
D: NA
size: once
DNA: TGCGCCAGCAGCCCTACGGACCCTTCATGGCAAGAGACCCAGTACTTC
CDR3: CASSPTDPSWQETQYF

J: TRBJ2-1
V: TRBV9
D: TRBD2
size: few
DNA: TGTGCCAGCAGCGTAGGAGGACTAGCGGGAGTTAGTGAGCAGTTCTTC
CDR3: CASSVGGLAGVSEQFF

J: TRBJ1-1
V: TRBV20-1
D: NA
size: NA
DNA: TGCAGTGCTCCCGAGGGCACGTCCACTGAAGCTTTCTTT
CDR3: CSAPEGTSTEAFF

J: TRBJ1-1
V: TRBV12-3/TRBV12-4
D: TRBD1
size: NA
DNA: TGTGCCAGCAGTATAGGGGGAGGGACAGGGGGGAACACTGAAGCTTTCTTT
CDR3: CASSIGGGTGGNTEAFF

J: TRBJ1-3
V: TRBV12-3/TRBV12-4
D: NA
size: few
DNA: TGTGCCAGCAGGAAATCAACAGGGCTATCAGGAAACACCATATATTTT
CDR3: CASRKSTGLSGNTIYF

J: TRBJ1-5
V: TRBV27
D: NA
size: many
DNA: TGTGCCAGCAGTTTATCAGGGATCAATCAGCCCCAGCATTTT
CDR3: CASSLSGINQPQHF

J: TRBJ1-3
V: TRBV6-1
D: NA
size: few
DNA: TGTGCCAGCGGGTTCGGGACGCCTGGAAACACCATATATTTT
CDR3: CASGFGTPGNTIYF

J: TRBJ2-7
V: TRBV5-1
D: NA
size: NA
DNA: TGCGCCAGCAGCCCTAGCGGGACAGGCAGCTCCTACGAGCAGTACTTC
CDR3: CASSPSGTGSSYEQYF

J: TRBJ2-2
V: TRBV27
D: TRBD1
size: few
DNA: TGTGCCAGCAGTTTACGACAGGGATTCACCGGGGAGCTGTTTTTT
CDR3: CASSLRQGFTGELFF

J: TRBJ2-3
V: TRBV20-1
D: NA
size: NA
DNA: TGCAGTGCTCGCTTAGTAGCCGAGGGGGAGGAGTATTTT
CDR3: CSARLVAEGEEYF

J: TRBJ2-5
V: TRBV12-3/TRBV12-4
D: TRBD2
size: NA
DNA: TGTGCCAGCAGTCCCTCGGGGGGAGCCCCCGGATGGGAGACCCAGTACTTC
CDR3: CASSPSGGAPGWETQYF

J: TRBJ2-1
V: TRBV18
D: NA
size: NA
DNA: TGTGCCAGCTCACGGTTCAGGAGCGGCAACCTCGAGCAGTTCTTC
CDR3: CASSRFRSGNLEQFF

J: TRBJ1-5
V: TRBV12-3/TRBV12-4
D: TRBD1
size: many
DNA: TGTGCCAGCAGACAGGGGGCGGGAGATCAGCCCCAGCATTTT
CDR3: CASRQGAGDQPQHF

J: TRBJ1-2
V: TRBV11-2
D: NA
size: NA
DNA: TGTGCCAGCAGCCTCCGGGAGGCGGCCAACGAACTCTCAGGTTATGGCTACACCTTC
CDR3: CASSLREAANELSGYGYTF

J: TRBJ1-1
V: TRBV5-1
D: NA
size: many
DNA: TGCGCCAGCAGCTCAGGTGGGGGTAACACTGAAGCTTTCTTT
CDR3: CASSSGGGNTEAFF

J: TRBJ1-2
V: TRBV20-1
D: NA
size: NA
DNA: TGCAGTGCTACTCAGGGGCGTAACTATGGCTACACCTTC
CDR3: CSATQGRNYGYTF

J: TRBJ1-1
V: TRBV24-1
D: NA
size: few
DNA: TGTGCCACCAGTGACCCAAGGACGGGGAACACTGAAGCTTTCTTT
CDR3: CATSDPRTGNTEAFF

J: TRBJ1-1
V: TRBV29-1
D: NA
size: many
DNA: TGCAGCGTTGAAGATTGGCTAACTGAAGCTTTCTTT
CDR3: CSVEDWLTEAFF

J: TRBJ2-2
V: TRBV6-1
D: NA
size: NA
DNA: TGTGCCAGCAGTCCTGACCTGACCGTAGGGGAGCTGTTTTTT
CDR3: CASSPDLTVGELFF

J: TRBJ1-3
V: TRBV6-5
D: NA
size: NA
DNA: TGTGCCAGCAGTTATTCTTTAACTGGAAACACCATATATTTT
CDR3: CASSYSLTGNTIYF

J: TRBJ2-2
V: TRBV20-1
D: TRBD1
size: few
DNA: TGCAGTGCACGGACAGGGGGCGCGAGCACCGGGGAGCTGTTTTTT
CDR3: CSARTGGASTGELFF

J: TRBJ2-1
V: TRBV24-1
D: TRBD2
size: many
DNA: TGTGCCACCGAAGGACTAGCGGGAGTTGCAGCTGAGCAGTTCTTC
CDR3: CATEGLAGVAAEQFF

J: TRBJ1-4
V: TRBV7-7
D: NA
size: NA
DNA: TGTGCCAGCAGCTATGGGGGTGGGGAAAAACTGTTTTTT
CDR3: CASSYGGGEKLFF

J: TRBJ2-4
V: TRBV28
D: TRBD2
size: few
DNA: TGTGCCAGTCAGAGACTAGCTTCGAACATTCAGTACTTC
CDR3: CASQRLASNIQYF

J: TRBJ2-7
V: TRBV7-2
D: TRBD1
size: NA
DNA: TGTGCCAGCAGCCCCGGGACAGGGGTCTTGTTCTACGAGCAGTACTTC
CDR3: CASSPGTGVLFYEQYF

J: TRBJ1-4
V: TRBV27
D: TRBD1
size: few
DNA: TGTGCTCGCCGGGGCAGGGACAGGGGGCGCATAACTAATGAAAAACTGTTTTTT
CDR3: CARRGRDRGRITNEKLFF

J: TRBJ2-1
V: TRBV10-3
D: NA
size: many
DNA: TGTGCCATCAGTGTAACGGGGAGCTCCTACAATGAGCAGTTCTTC
CDR3: CAISVTGSSYNEQFF

J: TRBJ2-1
V: TRBV27
D: NA
size: few
DNA: TGTGCCAGCACGCGACCTAACGTAAATGAGCAGTTCTTC
CDR3: CASTRPNVNEQFF